In its sample, the clone carrying this T cell receptor (beta chain) was seen a few times. Its antigen is still unknown. This CDR3 is also generated by other DNA sequences in the sample. Following extraction, RNA underwent reverse transcription to cDNA, which served as the sequencing template. The method was immunoSEQ multiplex PCR; TCRdb's version includes in-frame clones alone and lacks a portion of them. The repertoire has 150,000 to 200,000 clones, 51% of them found once; the top ten carry 9.5% to 13%. The treatment here: oral pan-JAK inhibitor, 5-10 mg twice daily. The study team obtained lesional scalp punch biopsies and peripheral blood from alopecia areata patients. The sample belongs to a study of CD8+ T cells in alopecia areata. Whole-study context: A regimen of oral tofacitinib, 5 to 10 mg twice daily, was given to treated patients. Study outcomes and limitations: Sequenced scalp T cells also include alphabeta T cells resident in normal skin.

Between the trimmed V and J ends, which lost 2 bases and 2 bases, there was a span of 7 bases. The CDR3 spans 13 residues. Germline V gene data show CDR1 as MNHEY and CDR2 as SVGAGI. The sample was CD8+ T cells sorted from blood, taken at approximately week 51, from a patient treated with tofacitinib. The chain has TRBV6-5 and TRBJ2-7, with D uncertain. This receptor was obtained from a human donor with alopecia areata. The CDR3 sequence: CASSYDRTYEQYF. In DNA, the CDR3 is TGTGCCAGCAGTTACGATAGGACCTACGAGCAGTACTTC.